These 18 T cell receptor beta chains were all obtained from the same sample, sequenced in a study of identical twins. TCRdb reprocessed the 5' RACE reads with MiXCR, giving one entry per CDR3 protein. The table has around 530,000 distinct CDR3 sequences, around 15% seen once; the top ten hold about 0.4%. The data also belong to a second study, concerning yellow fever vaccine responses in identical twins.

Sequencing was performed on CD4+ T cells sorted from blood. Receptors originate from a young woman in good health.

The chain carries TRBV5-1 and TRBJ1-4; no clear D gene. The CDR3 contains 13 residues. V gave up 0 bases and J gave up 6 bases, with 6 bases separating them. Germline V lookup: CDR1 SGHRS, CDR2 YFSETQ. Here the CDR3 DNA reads TGCGCCAGCAGCTTGGGCGTAGATGAAAAACTGTTTTTT. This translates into CASSLGVDEKLFF.

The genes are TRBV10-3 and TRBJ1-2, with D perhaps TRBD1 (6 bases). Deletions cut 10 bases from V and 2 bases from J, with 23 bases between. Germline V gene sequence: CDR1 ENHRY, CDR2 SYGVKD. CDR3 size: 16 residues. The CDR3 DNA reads TGTGCCACGACGGGCTTTCCGGGACAAACCAACTATGGCTACACCTTC. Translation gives CATTGFPGQTNYGYTF.

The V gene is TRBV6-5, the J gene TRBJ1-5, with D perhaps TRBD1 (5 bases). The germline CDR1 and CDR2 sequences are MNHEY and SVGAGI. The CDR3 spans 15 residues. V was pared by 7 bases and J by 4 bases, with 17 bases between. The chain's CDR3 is CASNFLDRGNQPQHF. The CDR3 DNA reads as TGTGCCAGCAATTTCCTAGATAGGGGAAATCAGCCCCAGCATTTT.

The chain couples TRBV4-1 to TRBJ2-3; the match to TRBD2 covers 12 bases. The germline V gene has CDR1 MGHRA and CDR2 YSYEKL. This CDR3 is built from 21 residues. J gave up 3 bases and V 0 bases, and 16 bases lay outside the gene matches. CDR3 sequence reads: CASSQEGLTSGRFSPTDTQYF. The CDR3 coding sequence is TGCGCCAGCAGCCAAGAGGGGCTGACTAGCGGGAGATTTTCTCCGACAGATACGCAGTATTTT.

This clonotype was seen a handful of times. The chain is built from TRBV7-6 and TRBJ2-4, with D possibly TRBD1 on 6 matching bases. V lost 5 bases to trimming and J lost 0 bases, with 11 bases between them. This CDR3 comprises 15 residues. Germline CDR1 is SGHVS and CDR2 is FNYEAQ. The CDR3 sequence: CASSQGSLAKNIQYF. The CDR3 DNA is TGTGCCAGCAGCCAGGGGTCACTAGCCAAAAACATTCAGTACTTC.

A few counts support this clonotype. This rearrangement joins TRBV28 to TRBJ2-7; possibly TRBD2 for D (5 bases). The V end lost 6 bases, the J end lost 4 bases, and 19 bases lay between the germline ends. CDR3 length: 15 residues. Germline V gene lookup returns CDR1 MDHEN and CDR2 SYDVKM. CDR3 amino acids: CASSQPNLGGYEQYF. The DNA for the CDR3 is TGTGCCAGCAGCCAACCAAACCTAGGCGGGTACGAGCAGTACTTC.

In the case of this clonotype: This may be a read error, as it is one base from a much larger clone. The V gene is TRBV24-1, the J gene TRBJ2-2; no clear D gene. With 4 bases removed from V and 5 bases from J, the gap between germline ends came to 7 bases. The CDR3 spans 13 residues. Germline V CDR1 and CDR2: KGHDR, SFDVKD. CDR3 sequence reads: CATSELRTGELFF. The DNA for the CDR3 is TGTGCCACCAGTGAACTGCGGACCGGGGAGCTGTTTTTT.

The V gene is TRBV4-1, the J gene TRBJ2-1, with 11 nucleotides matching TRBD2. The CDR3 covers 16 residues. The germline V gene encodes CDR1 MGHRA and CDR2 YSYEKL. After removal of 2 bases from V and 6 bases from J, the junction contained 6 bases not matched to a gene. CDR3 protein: CASSQKGLAGPNEQFF. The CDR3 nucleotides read TGCGCCAGCAGCCAAAAAGGACTAGCGGGCCCCAATGAGCAGTTCTTC.

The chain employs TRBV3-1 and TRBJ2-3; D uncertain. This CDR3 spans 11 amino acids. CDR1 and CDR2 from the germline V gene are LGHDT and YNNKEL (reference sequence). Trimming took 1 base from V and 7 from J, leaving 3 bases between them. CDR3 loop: CASSQANTQYF. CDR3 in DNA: TGTGCCAGCAGCCAAGCGAATACGCAGTATTTT.

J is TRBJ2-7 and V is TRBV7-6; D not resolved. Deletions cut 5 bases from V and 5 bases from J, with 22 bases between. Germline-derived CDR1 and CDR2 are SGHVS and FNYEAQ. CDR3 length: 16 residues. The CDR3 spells CASSPDPRVARHEQYV. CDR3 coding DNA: TGTGCCAGCAGCCCTGACCCCCGAGTGGCGCGCCACGAGCAGTACGTC.

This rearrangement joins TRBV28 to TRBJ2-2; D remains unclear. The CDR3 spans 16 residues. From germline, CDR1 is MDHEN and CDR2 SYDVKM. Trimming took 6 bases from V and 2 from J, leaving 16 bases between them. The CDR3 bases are TGTGCCAGCAGCTTGACACGGAAGGGCAACACCGGGGAGCTGTTTTTT. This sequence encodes CASSLTRKGNTGELFF.

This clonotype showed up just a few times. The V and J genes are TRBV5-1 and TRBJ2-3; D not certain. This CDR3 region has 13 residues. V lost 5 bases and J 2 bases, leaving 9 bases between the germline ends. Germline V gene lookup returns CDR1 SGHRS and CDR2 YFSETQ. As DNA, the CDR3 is TGCGCCAGCAGTAGGGATTACACAGATACGCAGTATTTT. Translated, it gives CASSRDYTDTQYF. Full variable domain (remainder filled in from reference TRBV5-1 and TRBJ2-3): KAGVTQTPRYLIKTRGQQVTLSCSPISGHRSVSWYQQTPGQGLQFLFEYFSETQRNKGNFPGRFSGRQFSNSRSEMNVSTLELGDSALYLCASSRDYTDTQYFGPGTRLTVL.

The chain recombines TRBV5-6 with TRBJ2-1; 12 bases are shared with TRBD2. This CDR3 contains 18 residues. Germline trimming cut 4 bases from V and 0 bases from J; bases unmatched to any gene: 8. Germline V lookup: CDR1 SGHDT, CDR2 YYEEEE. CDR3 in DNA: TGTGCCAGCAGCCGTACGGGACTAGCGGGCCCCTCCTACAATGAGCAGTTCTTC. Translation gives CASSRTGLAGPSYNEQFF.

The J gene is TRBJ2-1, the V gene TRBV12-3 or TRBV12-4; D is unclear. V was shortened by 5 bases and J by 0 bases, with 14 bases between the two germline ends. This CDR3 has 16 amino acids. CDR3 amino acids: CASSRRPTSSYNEQFF. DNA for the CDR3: TGTGCCAGCAGTCGCCGACCCACGAGCTCCTACAATGAGCAGTTCTTC.

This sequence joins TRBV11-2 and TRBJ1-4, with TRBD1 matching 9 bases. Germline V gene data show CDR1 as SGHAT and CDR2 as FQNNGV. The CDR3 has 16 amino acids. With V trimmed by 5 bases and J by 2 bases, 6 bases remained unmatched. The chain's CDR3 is CASSPGQGLTNEKLFF. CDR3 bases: TGTGCCAGCAGCCCGGGACAGGGTCTCACTAATGAAAAACTGTTTTTT. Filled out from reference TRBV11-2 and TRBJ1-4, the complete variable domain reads EAGVAQSPRYKIIEKRQSVAFWCNPISGHATLYWYQQILGQGPKLLIQFQNNGVVDDSQLPKDRFSAERLKGVDSTLKIQPAKLEDSAVYLCASSPGQGLTNEKLFFGSGTQLSVL.

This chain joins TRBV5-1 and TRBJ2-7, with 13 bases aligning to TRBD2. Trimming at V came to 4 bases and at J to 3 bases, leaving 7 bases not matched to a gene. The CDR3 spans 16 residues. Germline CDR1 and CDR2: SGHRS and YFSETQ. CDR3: CASSAQGLAGFYEQYF. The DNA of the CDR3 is TGCGCCAGCAGCGCTCAGGGACTAGCGGGATTCTACGAGCAGTACTTC.

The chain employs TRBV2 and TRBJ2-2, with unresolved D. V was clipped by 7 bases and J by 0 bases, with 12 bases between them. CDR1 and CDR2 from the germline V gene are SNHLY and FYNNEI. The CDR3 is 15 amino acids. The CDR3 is CASKSSDSNTGELFF. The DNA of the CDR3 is TGTGCCAGCAAAAGCAGCGATTCGAACACCGGGGAGCTGTTTTTT.

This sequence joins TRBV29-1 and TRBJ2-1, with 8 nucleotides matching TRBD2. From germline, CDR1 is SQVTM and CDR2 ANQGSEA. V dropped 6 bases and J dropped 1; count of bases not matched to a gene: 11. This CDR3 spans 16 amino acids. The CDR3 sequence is CSVTPGLVKSYNEQFF. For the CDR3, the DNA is TGCAGCGTGACACCGGGACTAGTCAAATCCTACAATGAGCAGTTCTTC.